Below, 25 T cell receptor beta chains from the same sample are listed, as sequenced in a study of blood T cell repertoires in COVID-19. Repertoires were generated with immunoSEQ multiplex PCR, while TCRdb's copy carries only in-frame clones and drops some. Altogether 200,000 to 300,000 clones are present, approximately 90% being singletons, with the ten largest covering 3.5% to 4.5%. Sequencing was performed on peripheral blood. Source of these receptors: a man between 60 and 70 years old who had recovered from COVID-19.

The chain uses TRBV6-2 or TRBV6-3 and TRBJ2-7; possible D gene TRBD2, 7 bases. This CDR3 contains 18 residues. V lost 5 bases and J lost 0, with 23 bases in between. Per the germline V gene, CDR1 is MNHEY and CDR2 is SVGEGT. CDR3 coding DNA: TGTGCCAGCAGTCCCATCAGACGGGCGGGGGCCTTCTCCTACGAGCAGTACTTC. The encoded protein is CASSPIRRAGAFSYEQYF.

The rearrangement joins TRBV25-1 to TRBJ2-5; 8 positions match TRBD1. The V segment lost 5 bases and the J segment 0 bases; nucleotides outside the gene matches: 8. There are 16 residues in the CDR3. The germline V gene has CDR1 MGHDK and CDR2 SYGVNS. CDR3 amino acids: CASSNRDRRYQETQYF. The DNA for the CDR3 is TGTGCCAGCAGTAACAGGGACAGGCGGTACCAAGAGACCCAGTACTTC.

The chain is built from TRBV6-2 or TRBV6-3 and TRBJ2-7; no firm D call. The V gene's germline CDR1 is MNHEY and CDR2 SVGEGT. V was pared by 4 bases and J by 2 bases, with 18 bases between. CDR3 length: 16 amino acids. The CDR3 loop reads CASSSHSPLGPYEQYF. CDR3 coding DNA: TGTGCCAGCAGTTCACACAGTCCATTGGGTCCCTACGAGCAGTACTTC.

This chain joins TRBV9 and TRBJ2-1, with D possibly matching TRBD1 (6 bases). The CDR3 runs to 15 residues. Germline-derived CDR1 and CDR2 are SGDLS and YYNGEE. The germline V and J ends were trimmed by 3 bases and 4 bases, with 14 bases remaining between them. The CDR3 region is CASSASYREYNEQFF. CDR3 nucleotide sequence: TGTGCCAGCAGCGCCTCCTACAGGGAGTACAATGAGCAGTTCTTC.

V usage is TRBV27 and J usage is TRBJ2-2; no clear D gene. The CDR3 is made up of 16 amino acids. V lost 4 bases to trimming and J lost 4 bases, with 16 bases between them. CDR1 is MNHEY, CDR2 SMNVEV, per germline (reference sequence). As DNA, the CDR3 is TGTGCCAGCAGTTCTGGGCCTTCACCGGCCACCGGGGAGCTGTTTTTT. It codes for CASSSGPSPATGELFF.

CDR3 DNA sequence: TGTGCCAGCAGCTTAGGGGTGGGGGCAGGGCAAGGGGCCAACGTCCTGACTTTC. This encodes CASSLGVGAGQGANVLTF. The rearrangement uses TRBV7-9 and TRBJ2-6; TRBD1 might be the D (6 bases). The ends were cut back, 1 base at V and 4 bases at J, with 17 bases in the middle. The germline gives CDR1 SEHNR, CDR2 FQNEAQ (reference sequence). CDR3 length equals 18 residues.

This clone was seen only once. The chain carries TRBV5-1 and TRBJ2-1; 7 bases are shared with TRBD2. Germline-derived CDR1 and CDR2 are SGHRS and YFSETQ. The trim removed 4 bases at V and 5 bases at J, leaving 9 bases unmatched. CDR3 length: 15 residues. The CDR3 DNA is TGCGCCAGCAGCCCCCCAACGGGGGGAAACAATGAGCAGTTCTTC. It yields the protein CASSPPTGGNNEQFF.

The genes are TRBV7-2 and TRBJ1-4, with 8 bases lining up with TRBD1. Germline lookup yields CDR1 SGHTA and CDR2 FQGNSA. This CDR3 has 14 residues. V shed 3 bases and J 7 bases; nucleotides not matched to a gene: 4. The CDR3 reads CASSLTGAGEKLFF. The CDR3 DNA follows: TGTGCCAGCAGCTTGACAGGGGCGGGTGAAAAACTGTTTTTT.

The chain has TRBV9 and TRBJ2-3, with TRBD2 matching 13 bases. CDR3 length equals 16 residues. Germline values: CDR1 SGDLS, CDR2 YYNGEE. Trimming cost V 4 bases and J 8 bases; bases outside gene matches: 10. The CDR3 protein is CASSSRLAGGMGTQYF. CDR3 nucleotides: TGTGCCAGCAGCTCCCGACTAGCGGGGGGAATGGGTACGCAGTATTTT.

The chain links TRBV10-3 to TRBJ1-1; 9 bases are a match to TRBD1. The CDR3 length is 15 residues. Per the germline V gene, CDR1 is ENHRY and CDR2 is SYGVKD. The V gene end was trimmed by 2 bases and the J gene end by 2 bases; junction bases not matched to a gene: 3. DNA of the CDR3: TGTGCCATCAGTGAGGCGGGACAGGGTAACACTGAAGCTTTCTTT. It is translated as CAISEAGQGNTEAFF.

This clone was observed a single time. V usage is TRBV2 and J usage is TRBJ2-1, with 7 bases that match TRBD1. This CDR3 has 14 amino acids. Germline-derived CDR1 and CDR2 are SNHLY and FYNNEI. V was pared by 7 bases and J by 4 bases, with 7 bases of the junction left unmatched. CDR3 nucleotide sequence: TGTGCCAGCATTCTGGACAGGCCTTACAATGAGCAGTTCTTC. Translation: CASILDRPYNEQFF.

The chain is built from TRBV3-1 (or the pseudogene TRBV3-2) and TRBJ1-2; 8 bases are shared with TRBD1. The CDR3 is 13 residues long. The V segment lost 4 bases and the J segment 8 bases; nucleotides outside the gene matches: 6. Looked up from germline, CDR1 is LGHDT and CDR2 is YNNKEL (reference sequence). The CDR3 DNA is TGTGCCAGCAGCCCCAGGGGGCGCGGAGGCTACACCTTC. It codes for CASSPRGRGGYTF.

J is TRBJ2-1 and V is TRBV11-2; no clear D. Between the trimmed V and J ends, which lost 6 bases and 6 bases, there was a span of 12 bases. CDR1 and CDR2 from the germline V gene are SGHAT and FQNNGV. The CDR3 is made up of 13 amino acids. CDR3: CASSPYPSNEQFF. In nucleotides, the CDR3 is TGTGCCAGCAGTCCCTACCCTAGCAATGAGCAGTTCTTC.

This chain links TRBV30 with TRBJ1-5; D perhaps matches TRBD1 (6 bases). The V gene lost 0 bases and the J gene lost 2 bases, with 11 bases spanning the gap. This CDR3 spans 15 amino acids. Germline CDR1 reads GTSNPN; CDR2 reads SVGIG (reference sequence). The CDR3 region is CAWSVGGGGNQPQHF. CDR3 coding DNA: TGTGCCTGGAGTGTAGGGGGGGGAGGCAATCAGCCCCAGCATTTT.

The gene calls are TRBV2 and TRBJ2-7; D is unresolved. The CDR3 is made up of 11 amino acids. V dropped 6 bases and J dropped 6 bases, with 9 bases sitting between them. The germline CDR1 and CDR2 sequences are SNHLY and FYNNEI. Here the CDR3 reads CASRSTGEQYF. CDR3 DNA: TGTGCCAGCAGGAGTACGGGCGAGCAGTACTTC.

This sequence joins TRBV4-2 and TRBJ2-7; TRBD2 agrees at 7 bases. This CDR3 is 16 amino acids long. Germline V gene data show CDR1 as LGHNA and CDR2 as YNFKEQ. The V and J ends lost 4 bases and 1 base, in that order; junction bases with no gene match: 10. For the CDR3, the DNA is TGTGCCAGCAGCCCCCTTGGGAGGGAACGGTCCTACGAGCAGTACTTC. This codes for CASSPLGRERSYEQYF.

The chain uses TRBV2 and TRBJ1-1; 7 bases match TRBD1. This CDR3 comprises 15 residues. Looked up from germline, CDR1 is SNHLY and CDR2 is FYNNEI. V lost 3 bases and J lost 1; bases outside the gene matches: 5. The CDR3 reads CASSEMGQTNTEAFF. CDR3 in DNA: TGTGCCAGCAGTGAGATGGGACAGACGAACACTGAAGCTTTCTTT.

Written as DNA, the CDR3 is TGTGCCAGCAGCTTAGGGGGAGGCGAGCAGTACTTC. Translation: CASSLGGGEQYF. The chain combines TRBV7-8 with TRBJ2-7; D may be TRBD2 (6 bases). This CDR3 region has 12 residues. V lost 1 base to trimming and J lost 6 bases, with 7 bases between them. CDR1 is SGHVS and CDR2 is FQNEAQ in the germline V gene.

The rearrangement joins TRBV7-2 to TRBJ1-1, with 8 bases fitting TRBD1. This CDR3 has 17 residues. The V segment lost 5 bases and the J segment 1 base; nucleotides outside the gene matches: 12. Germline V gene lookup returns CDR1 SGHTA and CDR2 FQGNSA. The CDR3 DNA reads TGTGCCAGCAGCAACCGACAGGGGCCCCATGGGAACACTGAAGCTTTCTTT. Protein product: CASSNRQGPHGNTEAFF.

The chain links TRBV12-3 or TRBV12-4 to TRBJ1-2; 7 bases match TRBD1. The CDR3 spans 13 residues. V lost 5 bases and J lost 4; bases outside the gene matches: 4. CDR3 DNA: TGTGCCAGCAGTCACGGGACAGCCTATGGCTACACCTTC. This codes for CASSHGTAYGYTF.

The CDR3 DNA reads as TGTGCCAGCAGGCCGACTAGCGGGGGAGGTGAGCAGTTCTTC. As protein: CASRPTSGGGEQFF. The chain has TRBV7-8 and TRBJ2-1; 12 bases are shared with TRBD2. The J segment lost 9 bases and the V segment lost 6 bases, leaving 6 bases of the junction unmatched. This CDR3 is built from 14 residues. From germline, CDR1 is SGHVS and CDR2 FQNEAQ.

The rearrangement links TRBV18 to TRBJ2-7; 7 bases are a match to TRBD1. The germline V gene encodes CDR1 KGHSH and CDR2 LQKENI. This CDR3 has 14 amino acids. After removal of 0 bases from V and 4 bases from J, the junction contained 3 bases not matched to a gene. In DNA form, the CDR3 reads TGTGCCAGCTCACCACCGACAGGGAGATACGAGCAGTACTTC. It codes for CASSPPTGRYEQYF. Complete variable domain (other parts from reference TRBV18 and TRBJ2-7): NAGVMQNPRHLVRRRGQEARLRCSPMKGHSHVYWYRQLPEEGLKFMVYLQKENIIDESGMPKERFSAEFPKEGPSILRIQQVVRGDSAAYFCASSPPTGRYEQYFGPGTRLTVT.

A word on this clone: Within the sample, other DNA sequences also encode this same CDR3. This chain joins TRBV6-5 and TRBJ1-1; no definite D call. Trimming removed 0 bases at V and 1 base at J, with 12 bases between. The CDR3 has 16 amino acids. CDR1 is MNHEY and CDR2 is SVGAGI in the germline V gene. CDR3 region: CASSYSRGRANTEAFF. The CDR3 DNA follows: TGTGCCAGCAGTTACTCTCGAGGCAGAGCGAACACTGAAGCTTTCTTT.

This chain links TRBV27 with TRBJ2-7; 10 nucleotides agree with TRBD1. CDR1 is MNHEY and CDR2 is SMNVEV in the germline V gene (reference sequence). Germline trimming cut 6 bases from V and 3 bases from J; bases unmatched to any gene: 5. This CDR3 comprises 14 residues. The CDR3 region has the DNA TGTGCCAGCAGGCCGACAGGGGGCGACTACGAGCAGTACTTC. Translating gives CASRPTGGDYEQYF.

The chain carries TRBV6-2 or TRBV6-3 and TRBJ1-4, with a weak D call TRBD1 (5 bases). The ends were cut back, 6 bases at V and 6 bases at J, with 20 bases in the middle. Germline loops: CDR1 MNHEY, CDR2 SVGEGT. CDR3 size: 16 residues. The CDR3 sequence is CASSRSLRGGDEKLFF. DNA of the CDR3: TGTGCCAGCAGCCGGAGCTTAAGGGGAGGTGATGAAAAACTGTTTTTT.